This T cell receptor beta chain was profiled in a study of blood T cells in healthy people across ages. Each donor gave roughly 9.8 milliliters of peripheral blood. Next came a second PCR, run for about 6 to 11 cycles, which used a sample-barcoded 5' primer along with a J-beta primer mix. TCRdb reprocessed the 5' RACE reads via MiXCR and lists one record per CDR3 protein. Found here are about 730,000 distinct CDR3 sequences, more than 40% of them singletons; the top ten hold less than 25%. The V end was cut by 6 bases, the J end by 5 bases, with 4 bases between. Germline CDR1 MDHEN, CDR2 SYDVKM. This CDR3 has 10 residues.

The sequencing input was blood. The chain uses TRBV28 and TRBJ1-2; D is undetermined. The TCR sequence derives from a woman aged 60-75 years in good health. CDR3 protein: CASSQYGYTF. DNA of the CDR3: TGTGCCAGCAGCCAATATGGCTACACCTTC.